One and the same sample provided the 3 T cell receptor beta chains below, sequenced in a study of CD8 T cells in Susac syndrome. RNA was extracted with the RNeasy kit, and a quantity of about 0.45 to 1 ug was reverse transcribed using random hexamers. From the immunoSEQ multiplex PCR reads, TCRdb called clonotypes with MiXCR, one entry per CDR3 protein. The sample includes 150,000 or so distinct CDR3 sequences, about 94% of them seen just once. The sequenced sample consisted of CD4+ T cells from PBMCs. These receptors were collected from a human donor in good health.

The chain joins TRBV3-1 to TRBJ1-1; D is unclear. The V and J ends lost 8 bases and 1 base respectively, with 8 bases between them. Germline CDR1 and CDR2: LGHDT and YNNKEL (reference sequence). The CDR3 covers 12 residues. The chain's CDR3 is CASGPGNTEAFF. The CDR3 DNA sequence: TGTGCCAGCGGTCCTGGGAACACTGAAGCTTTCTTT.

The V and J genes are TRBV7-9 and TRBJ1-2; D gene unclear. The germline V gene encodes CDR1 SEHNR and CDR2 FQNEAQ (reference sequence). The CDR3 runs 13 residues. Trimming stripped 1 base from V and 8 bases from J, with 11 bases between. CDR3 DNA sequence: TGTGCCAGCAGCTTAGTTGGGGAAGAGGGCTACACCTTC. Translation: CASSLVGEEGYTF.

The V gene is TRBV20-1, the J gene TRBJ2-3; D might be TRBD2 (6 bases). Per germline, CDR1 DFQATT and CDR2 SNEGSKA (reference sequence). With 6 bases removed from V and 0 bases from J, the gap between germline ends came to 13 bases. The CDR3 covers 14 residues. The CDR3 here is CSARRGPSTDTQYF. The DNA of the CDR3 is TGCAGTGCCCGGCGGGGCCCGAGCACAGATACGCAGTATTTT.